Listed here is a single T cell receptor (beta chain). The source of the sample is a study of cytotoxic CD8 clonotypes in ibrutinib-treated CLL. TCRdb's copy holds only in-frame clones and misses some; the assay was immunoSEQ multiplex PCR. The table includes 300,000 to 400,000 clones, 60% to 80% detected once. The CDR3 is 13 amino acids. Germline CDR1 and CDR2: MGHRA and YSYEKL. Trimming pared 3 bases from V and 2 bases from J, leaving 7 bases between. The sequence was obtained from a human donor with chronic lymphocytic leukemia. The rearrangement links TRBV4-1 to TRBJ2-5; D might be TRBD1 or TRBD2, each matching 5 bases. The material was PBMCs, obtained after 36 months of ibrutinib treatment. This CDR3 reads CASSQGVQETQYF. CDR3 nucleotides: TGCGCCAGCAGCCAGGGGGTACAAGAGACCCAGTACTTC.